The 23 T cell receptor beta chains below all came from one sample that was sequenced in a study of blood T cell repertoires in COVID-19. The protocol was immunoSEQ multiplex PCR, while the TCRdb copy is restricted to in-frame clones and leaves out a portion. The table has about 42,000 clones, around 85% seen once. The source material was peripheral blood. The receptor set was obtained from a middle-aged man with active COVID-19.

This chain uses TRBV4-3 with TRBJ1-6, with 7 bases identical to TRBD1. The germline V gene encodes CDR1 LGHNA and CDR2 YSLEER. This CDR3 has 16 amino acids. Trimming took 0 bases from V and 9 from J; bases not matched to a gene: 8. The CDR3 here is CASSQDRDRERSPLHF. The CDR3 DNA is TGCGCCAGCAGCCAAGACCGTGACAGGGAACGTTCACCCCTCCACTTT.

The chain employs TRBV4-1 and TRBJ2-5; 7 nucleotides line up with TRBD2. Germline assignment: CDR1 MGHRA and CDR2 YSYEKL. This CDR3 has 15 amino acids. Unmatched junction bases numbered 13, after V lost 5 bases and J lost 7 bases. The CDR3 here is CASSNAGVGTGTQYF. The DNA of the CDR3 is TGCGCCAGCAGCAACGCGGGGGTGGGGACTGGGACCCAGTACTTC.

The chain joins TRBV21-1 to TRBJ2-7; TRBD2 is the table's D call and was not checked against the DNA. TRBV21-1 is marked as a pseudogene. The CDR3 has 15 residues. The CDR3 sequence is CASSKLWLFLSEQYF. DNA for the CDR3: TGTGCCAGCAGCAAATTGTGGTTATTTCTATCCGAGCAGTACTTC.

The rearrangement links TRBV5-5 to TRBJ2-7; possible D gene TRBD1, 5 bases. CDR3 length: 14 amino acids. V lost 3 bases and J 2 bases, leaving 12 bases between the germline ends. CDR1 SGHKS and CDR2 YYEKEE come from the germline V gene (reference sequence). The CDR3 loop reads CASSSDSLPYEQYF. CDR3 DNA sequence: TGTGCCAGCAGCTCCGACAGTTTACCCTACGAGCAGTACTTC.

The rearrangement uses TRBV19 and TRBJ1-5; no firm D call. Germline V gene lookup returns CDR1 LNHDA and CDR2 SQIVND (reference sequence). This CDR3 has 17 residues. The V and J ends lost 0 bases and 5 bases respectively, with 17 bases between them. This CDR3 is CASSIDPYDNRHQPQHF. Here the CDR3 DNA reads TGTGCCAGTAGTATAGATCCTTATGACAACCGCCATCAGCCCCAGCATTTT.

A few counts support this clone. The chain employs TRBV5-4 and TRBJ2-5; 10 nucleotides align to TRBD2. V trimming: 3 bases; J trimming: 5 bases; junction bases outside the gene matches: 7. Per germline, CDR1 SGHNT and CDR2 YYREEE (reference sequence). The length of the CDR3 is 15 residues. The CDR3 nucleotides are TGTGCCAGCAGCTCGGGAGCGGGAGGGAGGGAGACCCAGTACTTC. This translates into CASSSGAGGRETQYF. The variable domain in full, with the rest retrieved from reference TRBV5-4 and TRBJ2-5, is ETGVTQSPTHLIKTRGQQVTLRCSSQSGHNTVSWYQQALGQGPQFIFQYYREEENGRGNFPPRFSGLQFPNYSSELNVNALELDDSALYLCASSSGAGGRETQYFGPGTRLLVL.

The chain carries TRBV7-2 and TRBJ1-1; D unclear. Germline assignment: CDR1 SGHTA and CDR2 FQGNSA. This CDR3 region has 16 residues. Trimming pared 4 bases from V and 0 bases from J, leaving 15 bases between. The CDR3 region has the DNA TGTGCCAGCAGCTCCTACAGTATACCCATGAACACTGAAGCTTTCTTT. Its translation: CASSSYSIPMNTEAFF.

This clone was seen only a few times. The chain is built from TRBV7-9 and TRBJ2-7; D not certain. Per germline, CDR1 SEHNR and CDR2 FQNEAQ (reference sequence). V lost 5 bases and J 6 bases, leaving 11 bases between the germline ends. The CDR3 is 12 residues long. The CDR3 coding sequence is TGTGCCAGCAGCCCCCCTTCGGTCGAGCAGTACTTC. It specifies CASSPPSVEQYF.

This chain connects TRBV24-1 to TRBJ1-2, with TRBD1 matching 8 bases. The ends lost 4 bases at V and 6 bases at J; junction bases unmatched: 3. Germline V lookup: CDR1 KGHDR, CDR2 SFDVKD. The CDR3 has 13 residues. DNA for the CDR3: TGTGCCACCAGTGACCGGACAGGGAATGGCTACACCTTC. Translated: CATSDRTGNGYTF.

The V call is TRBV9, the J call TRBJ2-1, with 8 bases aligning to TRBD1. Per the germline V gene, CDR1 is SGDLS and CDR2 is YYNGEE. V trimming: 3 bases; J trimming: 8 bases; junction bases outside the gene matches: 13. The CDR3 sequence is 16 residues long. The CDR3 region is CASSARQGSLVDEQFF. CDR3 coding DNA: TGTGCCAGCAGCGCCCGACAGGGGAGTCTAGTGGATGAGCAGTTCTTC.

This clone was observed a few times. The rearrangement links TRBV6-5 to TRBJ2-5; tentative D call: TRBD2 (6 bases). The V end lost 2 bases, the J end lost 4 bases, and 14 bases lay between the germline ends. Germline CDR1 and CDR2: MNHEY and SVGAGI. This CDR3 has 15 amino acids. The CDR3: CASSYKGLRGETQYF. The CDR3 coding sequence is TGTGCCAGCAGTTACAAGGGACTGAGGGGAGAGACCCAGTACTTC.

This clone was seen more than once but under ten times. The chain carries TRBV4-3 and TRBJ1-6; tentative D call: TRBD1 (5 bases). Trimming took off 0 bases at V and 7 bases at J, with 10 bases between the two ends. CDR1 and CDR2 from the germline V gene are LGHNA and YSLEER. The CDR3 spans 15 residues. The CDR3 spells CASSQEGQGNSPLHF. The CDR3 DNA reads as TGCGCCAGCAGCCAAGAAGGCCAGGGAAATTCACCCCTCCACTTT.

CDR3 amino acids: CASSLESAGTSTDTQYF. The CDR3 coding sequence is TGTGCCAGCAGCTTAGAGTCGGCGGGTACTAGCACAGATACGCAGTATTTT. The genes are TRBV7-8 and TRBJ2-3, with D perhaps TRBD2 (5 bases). Germline assignment: CDR1 SGHVS and CDR2 FQNEAQ. This CDR3 comprises 17 residues. V lost 1 base and J 0 bases, leaving 14 bases between the germline ends.

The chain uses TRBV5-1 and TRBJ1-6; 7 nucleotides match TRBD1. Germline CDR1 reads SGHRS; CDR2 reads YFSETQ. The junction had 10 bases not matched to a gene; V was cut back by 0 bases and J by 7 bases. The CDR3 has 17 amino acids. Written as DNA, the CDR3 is TGCGCCAGCAGCTTGGGGGACAGTCGGGGATGGAATTCACCCCTCCACTTT. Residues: CASSLGDSRGWNSPLHF.

This CDR3 is CASSLGQENSPLHF. DNA of the CDR3: TGCGCCAGCAGCTTGGGACAGGAAAATTCACCCCTCCACTTT. This chain links TRBV5-1 with TRBJ1-6, with D possibly matching TRBD1 (6 bases). Trimming removed 0 bases from V and 7 bases from J, with 8 bases in between. The CDR3 covers 14 residues. The germline gives CDR1 SGHRS, CDR2 YFSETQ.

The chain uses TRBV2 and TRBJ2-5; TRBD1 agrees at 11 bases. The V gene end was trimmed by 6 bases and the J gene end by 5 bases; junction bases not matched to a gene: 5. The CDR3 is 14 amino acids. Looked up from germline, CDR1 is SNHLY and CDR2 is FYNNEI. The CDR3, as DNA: TGTGCCAGCAGGGGGACAGGGGGACGTGAGACCCAGTACTTC. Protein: CASRGTGGRETQYF.

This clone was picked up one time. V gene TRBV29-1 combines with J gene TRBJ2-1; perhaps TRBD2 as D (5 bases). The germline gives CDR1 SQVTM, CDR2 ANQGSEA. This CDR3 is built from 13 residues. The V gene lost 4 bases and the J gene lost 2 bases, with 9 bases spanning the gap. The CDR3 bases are TGCAGCGTTGCGGCTAGCCCCTACAATGAGCAGTTCTTC. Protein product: CSVAASPYNEQFF.

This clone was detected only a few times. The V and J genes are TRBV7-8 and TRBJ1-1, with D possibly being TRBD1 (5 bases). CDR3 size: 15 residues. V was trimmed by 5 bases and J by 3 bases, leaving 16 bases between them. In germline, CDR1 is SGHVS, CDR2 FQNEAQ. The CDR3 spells CASSPNGGRDTEAFF. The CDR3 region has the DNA TGTGCCAGCAGCCCCAACGGGGGTCGGGACACTGAAGCTTTCTTT.

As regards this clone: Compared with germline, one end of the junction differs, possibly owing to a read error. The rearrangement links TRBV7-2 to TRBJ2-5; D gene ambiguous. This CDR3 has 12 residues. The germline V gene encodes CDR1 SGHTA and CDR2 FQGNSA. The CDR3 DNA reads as TGTGCCAGCAGCTTCTCCCGACTGGGTTTGAACTTC. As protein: CASSFSRLGLNF.

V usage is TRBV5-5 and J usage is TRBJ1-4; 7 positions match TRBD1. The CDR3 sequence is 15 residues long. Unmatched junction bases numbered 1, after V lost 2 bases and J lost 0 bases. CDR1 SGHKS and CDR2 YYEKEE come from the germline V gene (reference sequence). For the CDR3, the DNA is TGTGCCAGCAGCTTTGGGACAGCAACTAATGAAAAACTGTTTTTT. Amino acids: CASSFGTATNEKLFF.

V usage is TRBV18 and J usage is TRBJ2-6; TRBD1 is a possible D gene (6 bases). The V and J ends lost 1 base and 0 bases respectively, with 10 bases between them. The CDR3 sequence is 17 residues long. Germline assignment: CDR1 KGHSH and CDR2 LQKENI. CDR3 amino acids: CASSPQDSFSGANVLTF. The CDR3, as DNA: TGTGCCAGCTCACCACAGGACAGCTTCTCTGGGGCCAACGTCCTGACTTTC.

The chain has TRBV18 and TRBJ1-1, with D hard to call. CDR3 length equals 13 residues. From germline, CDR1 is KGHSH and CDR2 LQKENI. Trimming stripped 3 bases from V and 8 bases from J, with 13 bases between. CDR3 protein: CASSPSAEREAFF. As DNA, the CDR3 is TGTGCCAGCTCACCCTCTGCCGAGAGGGAAGCTTTCTTT.

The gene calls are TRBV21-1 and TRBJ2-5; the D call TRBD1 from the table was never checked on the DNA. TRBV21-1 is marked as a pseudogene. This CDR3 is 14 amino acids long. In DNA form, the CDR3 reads TGTGCCAGCAGCAAAGCCCAGATTCAAGAGACCCAGTACTTC. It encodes CASSKAQIQETQYF.